This T cell receptor beta chain was identified in a study of cytomegalovirus exposure and HLA in healthy donors. V was shortened by 0 bases and J by 3 bases, with 5 bases between the two germline ends. CDR1 and CDR2 from the germline V gene are MNHEY and SMNVEV (reference sequence). This CDR3 is built from 13 residues. PCR primers comprised 60 Vbeta and 13 Jbeta primers. TCRdb's table, derived via immunoSEQ multiplex PCR, lists solely in-frame clones and lacks some. The profile shows about 240,000 clones, around 81% of them singletons. The source is a woman between 55 and 75 years old in good health and CMV-seropositive. This chain connects TRBV27 to TRBJ1-2, with D perhaps matching TRBD1 (5 bases). The source material was PBMCs. The CDR3, as DNA: TGTGCCAGCAGTTTATCCAGGGACTATGGCTACACCTTC. Translating gives CASSLSRDYGYTF.